This is a list of T cell receptor beta chains from one sample in a study of T cells in Graves' hyperthyroidism and ophthalmopathy. TCRdb re-derived calls from the multiplex PCR reads in MiXCR, one entry per CDR3 protein. The sample includes approximately 430,000 distinct CDR3 sequences, approximately 14% of them seen just once. The sample taken for sequencing was blood. All receptors come from a woman aged 18-29 years with Graves' hyperthyroidism. The CDR3 runs from the conserved cysteine through the conserved F or W. Fields, in order: D gene, clone size, J gene, V gene, CDR3 protein, CDR3 DNA. D genes are given only for firm matches. Expanded clones get a size class; other rows say once, few or many, or leave the size out.

>-|many|TRBJ1-5|TRBV6-2/TRBV6-3
CASSSDRAWGGQPQHF
TGTGCCAGCAGTTCGGACAGAGCATGGGGGGGTCAGCCCCAGCATTTT
>-|many|TRBJ1-4|TRBV2
CASRQGTNEKLFF
TGTGCCAGCAGGCAGGGGACTAATGAAAAACTGTTTTTT
>-|many|TRBJ2-1|TRBV12-3/TRBV12-4
CASRFPGANEQFF
TGTGCCAGCAGATTCCCGGGCGCCAATGAGCAGTTCTTC
>TRBD2|many|TRBJ2-5|TRBV12-3/TRBV12-4
CASSSGLAGQRETQYF
TGTGCCAGCAGTTCGGGACTAGCGGGGCAACGGGAGACCCAGTACTTC
>-|many|TRBJ1-5|TRBV6-2/TRBV6-3
CASSYVKGGGHQPQHF
TGTGCCAGCAGTTACGTGAAAGGAGGGGGTCATCAGCCCCAGCATTTT
>-|few|TRBJ2-5|TRBV12-3/TRBV12-4
CASSLGFLGKETQYF
TGTGCCAGCAGTTTAGGCTTCTTGGGCAAAGAGACCCAGTACTTC
>TRBD2|few|TRBJ2-7|TRBV20-1
CSANRQRASGKGEQYF
TGCAGTGCTAATAGGCAACGGGCTAGCGGGAAGGGCGAGCAGTACTTC
>-|many|TRBJ2-1|TRBV28
CASSFVSQARYNEQFF
TGTGCCAGCAGTTTCGTAAGCCAGGCCCGCTACAATGAGCAGTTCTTC
>TRBD1|many|TRBJ1-1|TRBV20-1
CSAAVNLDRGLVGAFF
TGCAGTGCGGCTGTTAACCTGGACAGGGGGCTGGTGGGAGCTTTCTTT
>-|-|TRBJ1-1|TRBV7-3
CASSPMGGKNTEAFF
TGTGCCAGCAGCCCTATGGGGGGTAAGAACACTGAAGCTTTCTTT
>-|-|TRBJ1-1|TRBV20-1
CSARDRRQISTEAFF
TGCAGTGCTAGAGATCGTAGACAGATAAGCACTGAAGCTTTCTTT
>TRBD1|-|TRBJ1-2|TRBV11-1
CASSSKAGGNGYTF
TGTGCCAGCAGCTCGAAAGCAGGGGGTAATGGCTACACCTTC
>-|once|TRBJ2-7|TRBV5-5
CASSSPRGSSYEQYF
TGTGCCAGCAGCTCGCCGCGAGGGAGCTCCTACGAGCAGTACTTC
>TRBD2|many|TRBJ2-1|TRBV20-1
CSARERLAVYNEQFF
TGCAGTGCTAGAGAACGGCTAGCGGTGTACAATGAGCAGTTCTTC
>TRBD2|many|TRBJ2-1|TRBV7-2
CASVDPAGGRVIFYNEQFF
TGTGCCAGTGTAGATCCGGCGGGGGGGCGCGTGATATTCTACAATGAGCAGTTCTTC
>-|few|TRBJ2-1|TRBV19
CASSNHPITGWVSYNEQFF
TGTGCCAGTAGTAACCACCCCATTACAGGGTGGGTCTCCTACAATGAGCAGTTCTTC
>-|many|TRBJ2-2|TRBV24-1
CATSDFGGELFF
TGTGCCACCAGTGATTTCGGGGGGGAGCTGTTTTTT
>-|few|TRBJ1-5|TRBV2
CASSVEGASNQPQHF
TGTGCCAGCAGTGTTGAAGGGGCCAGCAATCAGCCCCAGCATTTT
>-|many|TRBJ2-1|TRBV28
CASSFDGVGGEQFF
TGTGCCAGCAGTTTTGATGGTGTAGGTGGTGAGCAGTTCTTC
>-|-|TRBJ1-4|TRBV19
CASARAEKLFF
TGTGCCAGTGCCCGGGCCGAAAAACTGTTTTTT
>-|few|TRBJ2-5|TRBV7-9
CASSPQEKVNQETQYF
TGTGCCAGCAGCCCCCAAGAAAAAGTAAATCAAGAGACCCAGTACTTC
>-|-|TRBJ1-2|TRBV6-1
CASRQRLDHGYTF
TGTGCCAGCAGGCAACGACTAGACCATGGCTACACCTTC
>-|many|TRBJ2-5|TRBV20-1
CSAPVGGEETQYF
TGCAGTGCTCCCGTAGGGGGGGAGGAGACCCAGTACTTC
>-|many|TRBJ2-3|TRBV7-2
CASSGAYTQYF
TGTGCCAGCAGTGGGGCATATACGCAGTATTTT
>-|-|TRBJ1-3|TRBV9
CASSVGAYGNTIYF
TGTGCCAGCAGCGTAGGGGCGTATGGAAACACCATATATTTT